This TCR beta chain stems from a study of cytomegalovirus exposure and HLA in healthy donors. Broader study findings: A later analysis found common viral pathogens apparently linked to several of the most significant clusters.

PCR amplification relied on 60 Vbeta primers (plus 13 Jbeta primers). Sequencing used immunoSEQ multiplex PCR; TCRdb keeps in-frame clones, though not all of them. Of about 110,000 clones listed, around 80% are singletons. Concerning this clone: Antigen specificity is unknown.

Germline assignment: CDR1 SGHTA and CDR2 FQGNSA. This CDR3 is built from 14 residues. Between the trimmed V and J ends, which lost 2 bases and 2 bases, there was a span of 9 bases. The clonotype originates from a man in his thirties or forties in good health and CMV-seropositive. The chain carries TRBV7-2 and TRBJ2-5; tentatively, D is TRBD2 (6 bases). Sequencing was done on a sample of PBMCs. CDR3 residues: CASSLPGDQETQYF. The CDR3 bases are TGTGCCAGCAGCTTACCGGGAGATCAAGAGACCCAGTACTTC.